This T cell receptor (beta chain) was documented in a study of cytomegalovirus exposure and HLA in healthy donors. Findings and caveats of the study: Versus the roughly 670-donor mean, an Asian-associated ancestry cluster reportedly showed fewer N-insertions in a later analysis. Per a later analysis, 15,000 to 20,000 TCR beta sequences showed association with HLA alleles at 0.05 false discovery rate. In an earlier analysis, in 587 donors, most V segments appeared productive either ~90% or ~30% of the time.

A word on this clone: The antigen is undetermined.

Use of 60 Vbeta and 13 Jbeta primers characterized the PCR. Authors' processing steps: In a later analysis, around 87 million unique TCR beta chains included roughly 11 million shared by two or more donors. Profiling relied on immunoSEQ multiplex PCR, and the TCRdb table lists in-frame clones only, not all of them. V and J calls and clone size follow that table, whereas D and trimming were derived from the DNA. The data show under 150,000 clones, 80% to 85% seen once. The sequence came from a man aged 18 to 29 in good health and CMV-seronegative. Sequencing input: PBMCs.

CDR3 residues: CAWSVIRQGSEKLFF. CDR3 nucleotide sequence: TGTGCCTGGAGTGTAATCCGACAGGGGAGCGAAAAACTGTTTTTT. This chain uses TRBV30 with TRBJ1-4, with 8 nucleotides matching TRBD1. The germline V gene encodes CDR1 GTSNPN and CDR2 SVGIG (reference sequence). The CDR3 is 15 amino acids. V lost 0 bases and J lost 8; bases outside the gene matches: 8.